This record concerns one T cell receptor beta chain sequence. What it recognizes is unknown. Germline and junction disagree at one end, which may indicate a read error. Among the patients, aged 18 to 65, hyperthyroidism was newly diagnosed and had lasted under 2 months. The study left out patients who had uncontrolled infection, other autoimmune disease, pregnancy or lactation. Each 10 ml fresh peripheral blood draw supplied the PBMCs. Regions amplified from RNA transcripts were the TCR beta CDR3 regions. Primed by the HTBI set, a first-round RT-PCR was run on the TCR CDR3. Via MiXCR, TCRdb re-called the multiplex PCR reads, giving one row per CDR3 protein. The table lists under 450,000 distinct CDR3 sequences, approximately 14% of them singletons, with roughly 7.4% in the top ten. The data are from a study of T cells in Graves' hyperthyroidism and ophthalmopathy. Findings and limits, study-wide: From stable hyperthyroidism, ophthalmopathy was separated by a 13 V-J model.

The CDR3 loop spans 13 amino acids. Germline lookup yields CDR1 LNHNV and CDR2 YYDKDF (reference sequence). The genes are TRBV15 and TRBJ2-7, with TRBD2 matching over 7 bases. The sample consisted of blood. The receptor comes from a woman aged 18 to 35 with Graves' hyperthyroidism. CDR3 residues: CATSKGLSSEQYF. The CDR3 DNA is TGTGCCACCAGCAAGGGACTATCCTCCGAGCAGTACTTC.